This T cell receptor (beta chain) appears in the sequencing data of a study of human T cells and chemical hapten exposure (dated by TCRdb to the early 2020s). In the study overall: For sensitization, 2% DPC in acetone was applied to an approximately 2 cm by approximately 2 cm area of upper inner arm skin. Patients additionally received weekly therapeutic DPC doses to the scalp throughout the approximately 24-week study period. Patch tests used Finn chambers with 0.01% DPC on the upper back, scored after 6 days by International Contact Dermatitis Research Group standards. The mostly female patient cohort included alopecia areata with under or over 50% scalp involvement, alopecia totalis and alopecia universalis. Libraries were pooled for sequencing, and per-sample TCR yields varied mainly because of small differences in library volumes within the pool. Peripheral blood TCR repertoire changes were tracked in vivo in alopecia patients during primary and secondary sensitization to the hapten diphenylcyclopropenone (DPC). Blood samples were taken from patients before sensitization (week 0) and then at 2, 6 and about 24 weeks after DPC sensitization. About 27 alopecia patients gave blood for TCR sequencing at one to four time points (pre-sensitization, 2, 6 and 24 weeks).

Turning to this clonotype: The target of this receptor is not known. No base qualities exist here, and no much larger clone lies one base off it.

The germline V gene specifies SGHRS as CDR1 and YFSETQ as CDR2. V loses 0 bases of germline sequence and J loses 6 bases, and the interval between the two ends is 8 bases. The CDR3 covers 13 residues, taking in both the cysteine and the phenylalanine. Left in the record is the CDR3 DNA by itself, 39 bases read in frame from the first base. The time point tag for this specimen amounts to: pre-sensitization, week 0. In the paper's terms, the treatment or condition label means: therapeutic diphenylcyclopropenone sensitization with weekly scalp DPC. Blood at each patch-test visit was drawn before the patch test was applied. To be eligible, patients had to be aged 18 to 70, diagnosed with alopecia and judged suitable for DPC therapy, while pregnant patients were excluded. Total RNA was extracted from unfractionated whole blood collected in Tempus Blood RNA tubes. The library was produced with RACE. Sequencing relied on a NextSeq 500. During library preparation, unique molecular identifiers were attached to individual cDNA molecules so that TCRs could be counted quantitatively and reproducibly. Each blood RNA sample was used to sequence both TCR alpha and TCR beta chains. Concerning the study's data processing: Samples had a median of 95,638 TCRs, with a range from about 20,000 to 690,600. The Decombinator software suite was used to annotate V, J and CDR3 in the TCR reads. Every sample was subsampled to the same number of TCRs (28,000) for the PS versus PT1 abundance plots. TCRs were defined as expanded if absent before sensitization and observed at least eight times at the 2-week time point. TCRdb reprocessed the public reads (quality trimming at Q25 with fastp, clone calling with MiXCR) and kept in-frame beta chains. Rows are combined by CDR3 protein, so each entry shows the most common genes and DNA. The V and J calls follow TCRdb's processing rather than the paper's. The sample yields 300,000 to 400,000 distinct CDR3 sequences; more than 4.5% were counted once. 2.5% to 3% of the sample is held by the ten biggest clonotypes.

Summary of the overall study and its limitations: DPC sensitization did not change how many TCRs were above 1 in 1000 frequency, and no evidence was found of alterations in global repertoire structure. A positive correlation was found between the number of PT1 expanded TCRs and patch test score, with significance reached at thresholds 8, 16 and 32 but not 4. After repeated subsampling, the strength of the expansion versus patch-test correlation and the threshold at which it became significant changed. All patients had alopecia, a presumed autoimmune disease, so their immune response might differ from that of healthy individuals. Significantly more large CDR3 similarity clusters were formed by expanded TCRs than by pre-sensitization or healthy control sets, consistent with antigen-driven responses.

This TCR derives from a woman between 50 and 59 years old with alopecia areata. Some clones in this sample may be carry-over from other donors' samples. The chain was built from TRBV5-1 and TRBJ2-3, with the D gene not clear enough to name. Sequencing was performed on whole blood, taken in connection with sensitization to the hapten diphenylcyclopropenone (DPC). For the CDR3, the sequence is CASSLEGLDTQYF. The DNA is TGCGCCAGCAGCTTGGAAGGGCTGGATACGCAGTATTTT.